This TCR beta chain was sequenced in a study of blood T cell repertoires in COVID-19 (dated by TCRdb to the early 2020s). Turning to the overall study: Samples from collaborators originated in the United States, Italy and Spain and spanned both the acute and convalescent phases of COVID-19. The material from the prospective study consisted of cDNA or gDNA derived from T cells, B-cell-depleted T cells, or PBMCs. Deeply sampled blood TCRbeta repertoires from subjects exposed to, actively infected with, or recovered from COVID-19 were included in the dataset. The repertoires were released in a freely available public database intended as a resource for research on the immune response to SARS-CoV-2. The samples were drawn from two sources: the first 160 participants of the ongoing ImmuneRACE study, and over 1,000 subjects contributed by 6 global collaborators. The sample metadata nearly always contained a de-identified subject ID, COVID-19 status, age in years and sex. Where available, HLA class I and class II types were taken from metadata supplied by the sample provider and were not determined by assay-based typing. Overall results and qualifications from the work: The quantity of clinical and demographic metadata differed by source and by participant and was supplied without curation.

Another Seattle source contributed samples from volunteer blood donors who had recovered from COVID-19. The collaborating institutions used their own protocols to collect whole blood in K2EDTA tubes. For TCRbeta analysis, collaborators shipped samples as frozen whole blood, isolated PBMCs, or DNA extracted from either of those sample types. TCRbeta CDR3 regions were amplified from genomic DNA by means of the immunoSEQ Assay, a bias-controlled multiplex PCR. Per the original workflow: The number of nucleated cells in each sample was estimated from the amplification of reference gene primers within the assay. Sequence reads were collapsed and filtered to measure the absolute abundance of every unique TCRbeta CDR3 rearrangement. For each sample, productive Simpson clonality was calculated as the square root of Simpson's diversity index over productive rearrangements. In its TCRdb copy, this immuneACCESS table keeps in-frame sequences only and misses some clones. Where compared with another copy, unresolved V genes explain less than half of these, and the others have no known cause. The DNA gave D and trimming, while V, J and clone size come from that table. The sample table lists 200,000 to 250,000 clones, around 86% of them with a count of one. The top ten clones comprise about 6.5% of the sample.

A word on this clone: Its recognized antigen is unknown. Base qualities are not at hand, and no much larger clone is one base apart.

This receptor was obtained from a man aged 55 to 70 who had recovered from COVID-19. The sequenced sample was peripheral blood.

Read as DNA, the sequence is TGTGCCAGCAGCTTAAAGGGACTAGCGGTCGAGCAGTACTTC. Translated, it reads CASSLKGLAVEQYF. The chain couples TRBV7-2 to TRBJ2-7; TRBD2 aligns with 11 central bases. V is pruned by 2 bases and J by 6 bases, leaving 3 bases of the junction without a gene match. The CDR3 numbers 14 residues from cysteine through phenylalanine. Of the read, only the CDR3 DNA is kept; its 42 bases are in frame from base 1. The germline V gene provides CDR1 SGHTA and CDR2 FQGNSA.